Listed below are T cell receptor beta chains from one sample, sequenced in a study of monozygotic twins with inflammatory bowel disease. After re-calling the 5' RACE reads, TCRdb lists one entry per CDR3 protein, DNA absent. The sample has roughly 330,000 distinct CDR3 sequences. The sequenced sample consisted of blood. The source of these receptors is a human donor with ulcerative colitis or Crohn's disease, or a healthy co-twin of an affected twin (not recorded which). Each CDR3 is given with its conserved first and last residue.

CDR3 protein: CASSLQRGIFYEQYF
V gene: TRBV4-1
CDR3 length: 15
J gene: TRBJ2-7

CDR3 protein: CASSLAGRGRQETQYF
V gene: TRBV5-1
CDR3 length: 16
J gene: TRBJ2-5

CDR3 protein: CASSVSPTLAGGYNEQFF
V gene: TRBV11-2
CDR3 length: 18
J gene: TRBJ2-1

CDR3 protein: CASSSRGGGVPAKNIQYF
V gene: TRBV28
CDR3 length: 18
J gene: TRBJ2-4

CDR3 protein: CASTGGGNTIYF
V gene: TRBV30
CDR3 length: 12
J gene: TRBJ1-3

CDR3 protein: CASSYLGTGSMNTEAFF
V gene: TRBV6-2/TRBV6-3
CDR3 length: 17
J gene: TRBJ1-1

CDR3 protein: CASSYGTFYEQYF
V gene: TRBV5-1
CDR3 length: 13
J gene: TRBJ2-7

CDR3 protein: CASSFSEGSYNEQFF
V gene: TRBV5-1
CDR3 length: 15
J gene: TRBJ2-1

CDR3 protein: CASSSKLGQGYNEQFF
V gene: TRBV12-3/TRBV12-4
CDR3 length: 16
J gene: TRBJ2-1

CDR3 protein: CASSKDRDTEAFF
V gene: TRBV11-2
CDR3 length: 13
J gene: TRBJ1-1

CDR3 protein: CATSARGQGKYGYTF
V gene: TRBV24-1
CDR3 length: 15
J gene: TRBJ1-2

CDR3 protein: CASSQVPGTSGHNEQFF
V gene: TRBV4-1
CDR3 length: 17
J gene: TRBJ2-1

CDR3 protein: CAISELGDTQYF
V gene: TRBV10-3
CDR3 length: 12
J gene: TRBJ2-3

CDR3 protein: CSAREGRGMNTEAFF
V gene: TRBV20-1
CDR3 length: 15
J gene: TRBJ1-1

CDR3 protein: CTSSLRTEQFF
V gene: TRBV12-3/TRBV12-4
CDR3 length: 11
J gene: TRBJ2-1

CDR3 protein: CASRRGLPRQGGEKLFF
V gene: TRBV12-3/TRBV12-4
CDR3 length: 17
J gene: TRBJ1-4

CDR3 protein: CASSLGTFYTEAFF
V gene: TRBV28
CDR3 length: 14
J gene: TRBJ1-1

CDR3 protein: CASSPTSRDNQETQYF
V gene: TRBV12-3/TRBV12-4
CDR3 length: 16
J gene: TRBJ2-5

CDR3 protein: CSARGVRDYEQYF
V gene: TRBV20-1
CDR3 length: 13
J gene: TRBJ2-7

CDR3 protein: CASSLIAGGRTGELFF
V gene: TRBV27
CDR3 length: 16
J gene: TRBJ2-2

CDR3 protein: CSGSGQINTEAFF
V gene: TRBV29-1
CDR3 length: 13
J gene: TRBJ1-1

CDR3 protein: CSARRAGGNTGELFF
V gene: TRBV20-1
CDR3 length: 15
J gene: TRBJ2-2

CDR3 protein: CASSVAGEKDTQYF
V gene: TRBV25-1
CDR3 length: 14
J gene: TRBJ2-3

CDR3 protein: CASLAGGEKLFF
V gene: TRBV12-3/TRBV12-4
CDR3 length: 12
J gene: TRBJ1-4

CDR3 protein: CASSLRPRGGEQYF
V gene: TRBV6-2/TRBV6-3
CDR3 length: 14
J gene: TRBJ2-7

CDR3 protein: CATSRDPSLEAFF
V gene: TRBV15
CDR3 length: 13
J gene: TRBJ1-1

CDR3 protein: CASSSDSSGANVLTF
V gene: TRBV2
CDR3 length: 15
J gene: TRBJ2-6

CDR3 protein: CASRPILRTGSTDTQYF
V gene: TRBV12-3/TRBV12-4
CDR3 length: 17
J gene: TRBJ2-3

CDR3 protein: CSARDGGQASIPLHF
V gene: TRBV20-1
CDR3 length: 15
J gene: TRBJ1-6